Reported below is one TCR beta chain. The antigen is unknown. The junction differs from germline at one of its ends, possibly a read error. Ophthalmopathic donors had moderate-to-severe activity, CAS ≥3 and NOSPECS ≥4, with disease that had lasted under 3 months. RNA transcripts were the template, and TCR beta CDR3 regions were amplified from them. Second-round multiplex PCR followed a first-round RT-PCR using HTBI primers. From the multiplex PCR reads, TCRdb called clonotypes with MiXCR, one entry per CDR3 protein. The table records about 240,000 distinct CDR3 sequences, 45% to 55% of them present only once. Germline CDR1 SGHTA, CDR2 FQGTGA. The CDR3 extends over 20 amino acids. This sample is drawn from a study of Graves' ophthalmopathy and Graves' hyperthyroidism. Points from the study as a whole: The model's ophthalmopathy progression predictions had around 67% sensitivity and less than 85% specificity.

The genes are TRBV7-3 and TRBJ2-7, with a weak D call TRBD1 (5 bases). The clonotype was recovered from an adult man with Graves' ophthalmopathy. Sequenced: peripheral blood. CDR3 in DNA: TGTGCTAGCAGCTTAATGGATCGAAGGATCAGGGATAATTTCACCTACGAGCAGTACTTC. As protein: CASSLMDRRIRDNFTYEQYF.